These 23 T cell receptor beta chains originate from one sample sequenced in a study of T cell responses to AZD1222 COVID-19 vaccine. Libraries were prepared by immunoSEQ multiplex PCR; TCRdb keeps only in-frame clonotypes and omits some of them. The sample gives about 170,000 clones, roughly 87% of which show up once; approximately 1% is in the top ten. This sample comprised peripheral blood, obtained 28 days after the second AZD1222 dose. The origin of the receptors is an adult who received the AZD1222 COVID-19 vaccine.

V and J are TRBV5-5 and TRBJ2-7; 11 bases line up with TRBD1. The CDR3 is 16 amino acids. The germline CDR1 and CDR2 sequences are SGHKS and YYEKEE (reference sequence). After removal of 0 bases from V and 6 bases from J, the junction contained 8 bases not matched to a gene. For the CDR3, the DNA is TGTGCCAGCAGCTTGGTTTGGACAGGGGGCTTGGGCGAGCAGTACTTC. The encoded protein is CASSLVWTGGLGEQYF.

This chain joins TRBV2 and TRBJ2-1, with 8 bases aligning to TRBD1. The germline gives CDR1 SNHLY, CDR2 FYNNEI. The CDR3 is made up of 12 amino acids. The V gene end was trimmed by 6 bases and the J gene end by 9 bases; junction bases not matched to a gene: 4. CDR3 region: CASSRGQGEQFF. The CDR3 bases are TGTGCCAGCAGCCGCGGACAGGGTGAGCAGTTCTTC.

This chain joins TRBV12-3 or TRBV12-4 and TRBJ1-1, with D unclear. V was shortened by 7 bases and J by 4 bases, with 13 bases between the two germline ends. This CDR3 has 13 amino acids. CDR3 nucleotide sequence: TGTGCCAGCACTCCCGCGCGGGGCACTGAAGCTTTCTTT. It codes for CASTPARGTEAFF.

This chain uses TRBV19 with TRBJ1-1; weak D call: TRBD1 (5 bases). The CDR3 extends over 14 amino acids. Germline loops: CDR1 LNHDA, CDR2 SQIVND (reference sequence). V lost 6 bases and J lost 4, with 15 bases in between. The CDR3 here is CASREYRTSTEAFF. In nucleotides, the CDR3 is TGTGCCAGTAGAGAATATAGGACAAGCACTGAAGCTTTCTTT.

J is TRBJ2-3 and V is TRBV3-1 (or the pseudogene TRBV3-2); possibly TRBD2 for D (6 bases). CDR1 and CDR2 (germline): LGHDT, YNNKEL (reference sequence). CDR3 length: 21 amino acids. Trimming shortened V by 0 bases and J by 3 bases, and 28 bases separated the two germline ends. CDR3 DNA: TGTGCCAGCAGCCAAGAGCACCCGGGGGAGCCGACGGGGGTAAGGACAGATACGCAGTATTTT. It yields the protein CASSQEHPGEPTGVRTDTQYF.

The V gene is TRBV5-1, the J gene TRBJ1-2; D is unresolved. V was pared by 0 bases and J by 7 bases, with 13 bases between. Per the germline V gene, CDR1 is SGHRS and CDR2 is YFSETQ. This CDR3 contains 14 residues. The CDR3 nucleotides read TGCGCCAGCAGCTTGGGGCAATTCCGGGGTGGCTACACCTTC. This gives the protein CASSLGQFRGGYTF.

This chain connects TRBV2 to TRBJ1-4, with TRBD1 identical over 7 bases. Germline V gives CDR1 SNHLY, CDR2 FYNNEI. J was trimmed by 8 bases and V by 5 bases; bases with no gene match: 5. The CDR3 is 13 residues long. The CDR3 protein is CASSLYRGEKLFF. CDR3 DNA sequence: TGTGCCAGCAGTTTATACAGGGGCGAAAAACTGTTTTTT.

This chain joins TRBV5-6 and TRBJ2-1, with 10 bases matching TRBD2. Trimming at V came to 4 bases and at J to 3 bases, leaving 4 bases not matched to a gene. Germline CDR1 SGHDT, CDR2 YYEEEE. The CDR3 sequence is 15 residues long. The CDR3 DNA is TGTGCCAGCAGCGTTAGCGGGGGGATCTACAATGAGCAGTTCTTC. Encoded protein: CASSVSGGIYNEQFF.

J is TRBJ1-3 and V is TRBV5-6, with D perhaps matching TRBD1 (5 bases). The CDR3 is 14 residues long. Trimming cost V 2 bases and J 4 bases, with 10 bases left between them. The germline gives CDR1 SGHDT, CDR2 YYEEEE. The CDR3 reads CASSFPGRGNTIYF. The CDR3 DNA reads TGTGCCAGCAGCTTCCCAGGGAGAGGAAACACCATATATTTT.

This sequence joins TRBV27 and TRBJ1-1; D unresolved. There are 14 residues in the CDR3. CDR1 is MNHEY and CDR2 is SMNVEV in the germline V gene (reference sequence). V lost 1 base and J lost 1, with 7 bases in between. The CDR3 spells CASSLYHRNTEAFF. CDR3 nucleotide sequence: TGTGCCAGCAGTTTATATCACAGGAACACTGAAGCTTTCTTT.

This clone was observed once. The gene calls are TRBV12-5 and TRBJ1-5; no firm D call. V shed 1 base and J shed 9 bases, with 13 bases lying between them. CDR1 and CDR2 (germline): LGHNT, FRNRAP. The CDR3 has 14 residues. CDR3 sequence (DNA): TGTGCTAGTGGTTTGGGACCTGGTGGATGGCCCCAGCATTTT. Residues: CASGLGPGGWPQHF.

V gene TRBV6-1 combines with J gene TRBJ2-4; perhaps TRBD1 as D (5 bases). The CDR3 covers 16 residues. V shed 1 base and J shed 5 bases, with 15 bases lying between them. Germline CDR1 is MNHNS and CDR2 is SASEGT. The CDR3 region has the DNA TGTGCCAGCAGTGAAGTTATAGGGGATTCGGAAAACATTCAGTACTTC. It codes for CASSEVIGDSENIQYF.

The V gene is TRBV5-6, the J gene TRBJ2-7; perhaps TRBD1 as D (7 bases). Trimming left V 1 base short and J 5 bases short, with 13 bases between. Germline CDR1 reads SGHDT; CDR2 reads YYEEEE. This CDR3 comprises 14 residues. The CDR3: CASSLWQGGDEQYF. The CDR3 nucleotides are TGTGCCAGCAGCTTGTGGCAGGGGGGCGACGAGCAGTACTTC. The variable domain in full, completed from reference TRBV5-6 and TRBJ2-7, reads DAGVTQSPTHLIKTRGQQVTLRCSPKSGHDTVSWYQQALGQGPQFIFQYYEEEERQRGNFPDRFSGHQFPNYSSELNVNALLLGDSALYLCASSLWQGGDEQYFGPGTRLTVT.

The chain links TRBV19 to TRBJ1-1; 7 positions match TRBD1. CDR1 and CDR2 (germline): LNHDA, SQIVND (reference sequence). CDR3 length equals 13 residues. The ends lost 9 bases at V and 2 bases at J; junction bases unmatched: 6. The CDR3 sequence is CASQTGFNTEAFF. The CDR3 bases are TGTGCCAGCCAGACAGGGTTCAACACTGAAGCTTTCTTT.

The genes are TRBV4-1 and TRBJ1-6; D is unclear. Trimming removed 0 bases from V and 0 bases from J, with 6 bases in between. Germline V CDR1 and CDR2: MGHRA, YSYEKL. This CDR3 has 16 residues. Here the CDR3 reads CASSQEAHSYNSPLHF. In DNA form, the CDR3 reads TGCGCCAGCAGCCAAGAGGCACACTCCTATAATTCACCCCTCCACTTT.

This chain connects TRBV7-2 to TRBJ2-3; D is undetermined. The CDR3 extends over 13 amino acids. The V gene lost 2 bases and the J gene lost 6 bases, with 9 bases spanning the gap. Germline-derived CDR1 and CDR2 are SGHTA and FQGNSA. The CDR3 spells CASSLSPKDTQYF. In DNA, the CDR3 is TGTGCCAGCAGCTTATCCCCAAAGGATACGCAGTATTTT.

V and J are TRBV10-2 and TRBJ1-5, with a possible D match to TRBD1 (5 bases). CDR3 length: 16 residues. The germline V and J ends were trimmed by 10 bases and 0 bases, with 19 bases remaining between them. Germline CDR1 is WSHSY and CDR2 is SAAADI. DNA of the CDR3: TGCGCCACACGTGGGGGTGGCCCTTATAGCAATCAGCCCCAGCATTTT. Encoded protein: CATRGGGPYSNQPQHF.

This chain joins TRBV5-6 and TRBJ1-1; 7 bases map to TRBD1. The germline V gene has CDR1 SGHDT and CDR2 YYEEEE. The CDR3 runs to 14 residues. V was pared by 0 bases and J by 5 bases, with 4 bases of the junction left unmatched. The CDR3 region has the DNA TGTGCCAGCAGCTTGGTCAGGGGGAGGACTGAAGCTTTCTTT. Translated: CASSLVRGRTEAFF.

This chain joins TRBV9 and TRBJ1-4, with D unclear. Germline V gene sequence: CDR1 SGDLS, CDR2 YYNGEE. Trimming pared 4 bases from V and 8 bases from J, leaving 12 bases between. The CDR3 consists of 13 residues. CDR3: CASSTDAGEKLFF. For the CDR3, the DNA is TGTGCCAGCAGCACCGATGCGGGAGAAAAACTGTTTTTT.

The CDR3 DNA sequence: TGTGCCAGCAGTGACAACCTAAGGGGTGGCTACACCTTC. It codes for CASSDNLRGGYTF. The genes are TRBV6-4 and TRBJ1-2; D perhaps matches TRBD1 (5 bases). Trimming removed 2 bases from V and 7 bases from J, with 11 bases in between. The CDR3 is made up of 13 amino acids. Germline V gene lookup returns CDR1 MRHNA and CDR2 SNTAGT.

The chain recombines TRBV10-3 with TRBJ1-1, with D perhaps matching TRBD1 (5 bases). Germline CDR1 ENHRY, CDR2 SYGVKD. This CDR3 is 14 amino acids long. With 3 bases removed from V and 5 bases from J, the gap between germline ends came to 13 bases. The CDR3 nucleotides read TGTGCCATCAGTGATACGGGGGGGTGGACTGAAGCTTTCTTT. Amino acid sequence: CAISDTGGWTEAFF.

The CDR3 DNA sequence: TGTGCCAGCAGCCAGACCGGCGGGACCCTAGTTGGAGAGCAGTACTTC. Translation: CASSQTGGTLVGEQYF. This chain joins TRBV7-9 and TRBJ2-7; possible D gene TRBD2, 6 bases. This CDR3 has 16 residues. Germline V gene lookup returns CDR1 SEHNR and CDR2 FQNEAQ (reference sequence). Trimming left V 5 bases short and J 7 bases short, with 24 bases between.

The chain carries TRBV5-1 and TRBJ1-2; TRBD1 matches 7 bases. CDR1 is SGHRS, CDR2 YFSETQ, per germline. The CDR3 loop spans 13 amino acids. The V and J ends lost 0 bases and 6 bases, in that order; junction bases with no gene match: 2. The CDR3 DNA reads as TGCGCCAGCAGCTTGGGGCAGGGGGATGGCTACACCTTC. Translation gives CASSLGQGDGYTF.